The 23 T cell receptor beta chains reported below all come from one sample, sequenced in a study of T cells in Graves' hyperthyroidism and ophthalmopathy. Regions amplified from RNA transcripts were the TCR beta CDR3 regions. The HTBI set primed first-round TCR CDR3 RT-PCR. TCRdb reanalysed the multiplex PCR reads using MiXCR and keeps one entry per CDR3 protein. The sample has hundreds of thousands of distinct CDR3 sequences; approximately 16% are singletons. Sequenced input: blood. These receptors were obtained from a woman aged 18-35 years with Graves' ophthalmopathy.

Notes on this clonotype: This sequence may be a read error, since a much larger clone differs from it by one base. This chain joins TRBV3-1 and TRBJ2-5; 14 nucleotides match TRBD2. The J segment lost 2 bases and the V segment lost 4 bases, leaving 0 bases of the junction unmatched. The CDR3 loop spans 15 amino acids. Germline loops: CDR1 LGHDT, CDR2 YNNKEL (reference sequence). CDR3 sequence reads: CASSRLAGGQETQYF. CDR3 in DNA: TGTGCCAGCAGCCGACTAGCGGGAGGGCAAGAGACCCAGTACTTC.

The gene calls are TRBV30 and TRBJ1-6; 9 nucleotides agree with TRBD1. The germline V gene encodes CDR1 GTSNPN and CDR2 SVGIG (reference sequence). There are 14 residues in the CDR3. V lost 2 bases and J lost 10; bases outside the gene matches: 6. The CDR3 DNA sequence: TGTGCCTGGAGTAAGGGACAGGGAGGATCACCCCTCCACTTT. This sequence encodes CAWSKGQGGSPLHF.

Ten or more counts support this clonotype. This chain uses TRBV18 with TRBJ1-1; 9 bases align to TRBD1. CDR1 and CDR2 from the germline V gene are KGHSH and LQKENI. The V segment lost 3 bases and the J segment 0 bases; nucleotides outside the gene matches: 2. The CDR3 loop spans 15 amino acids. In DNA, the CDR3 is TGTGCCAGCTCACCTAGACAGGGGGTGAACACTGAAGCTTTCTTT. It codes for CASSPRQGVNTEAFF.

This clonotype was observed a few times. This rearrangement joins TRBV24-1 to TRBJ2-2, with 11 bases lining up with TRBD1. The germline V gene has CDR1 KGHDR and CDR2 SFDVKD. This CDR3 region has 17 residues. V shed 7 bases and J 2 bases; nucleotides not matched to a gene: 8. The DNA for the CDR3 is TGTGCCACCAGCGCATGGACAGGGGGCCTTAACACCGGGGAGCTGTTTTTT. Protein product: CATSAWTGGLNTGELFF.

This clonotype has ten or more counts. The chain recombines TRBV20-1 with TRBJ1-2, with TRBD1 identical over 10 bases. The CDR3 extends over 13 amino acids. In germline, CDR1 is DFQATT, CDR2 SNEGSKA (reference sequence). After removal of 5 bases from V and 7 bases from J, the junction contained 7 bases not matched to a gene. The CDR3 protein is CSASGTGVSGYTF. The CDR3 region has the DNA TGCAGTGCTTCCGGGACAGGGGTCTCTGGCTACACCTTC.

Of note for this clonotype: It may be a read error: a sequence one base away is much more abundant. CDR3 region: CASSRGPDGEKLFF. The CDR3 DNA reads as TGTGCCAGCAGCCGCGGGCCAGACGGGGAAAAACTGTTTTTT. The V call is TRBV7-9, the J call TRBJ1-4; the D is unclear. V was clipped by 5 bases and J by 8 bases, with 15 bases between them. Germline V gene data show CDR1 as SEHNR and CDR2 as FQNEAQ (reference sequence). The CDR3 is 14 amino acids.

A note on this clonotype: Possible read error: a much larger clone is one base away. The gene calls are TRBV4-2 and TRBJ2-7; D uncertain. The CDR3 runs 17 residues. The V gene lost 0 bases and the J gene lost 2 bases, with 17 bases spanning the gap. CDR1 LGHNA and CDR2 YNFKEQ come from the germline V gene. CDR3 in amino acids: CASSQDRFPDAAYEQYF. The CDR3 DNA reads as TGTGCCAGCAGCCAAGATCGTTTCCCAGACGCAGCCTACGAGCAGTACTTC.

This clonotype was found many times. The CDR3 region has the DNA TGCAGCGTTGAAGATCGGCGGGTGGTGAACACTGAAGCTTTCTTT. Translation: CSVEDRRVVNTEAFF. V usage is TRBV29-1 and J usage is TRBJ1-1; unclear D gene. This CDR3 contains 15 residues. Germline CDR1 reads SQVTM; CDR2 reads ANQGSEA. V lost 0 bases, J lost 0 bases, and 11 bases lay in between. Based on the CDR3 plus reference TRBV29-1 and TRBJ1-1, the full variable domain is SAVISQKPSRDICQRGTSLTIQCQVDSQVTMMFWYRQQPGQSLTLIATANQGSEATYESGFVIDKFPISRPNLTFSTLTVSNMSPEDSSIYLCSVEDRRVVNTEAFFGQGTRLTVV.

About this clonotype: Lacking the conserved final phenylalanine or tryptophan, this CDR3 likely reflects a read error. J is TRBJ1-5 and V is TRBV19, with 9 bases lining up with TRBD1. Losses at the gene ends were 3 bases for V and 6 bases for J; bases not matched to a gene: 6. There are 15 residues in the CDR3. From germline, CDR1 is LNHDA and CDR2 SQIVND (reference sequence). CDR3 residues: CASSIRGQGGQPQHL. In DNA, the CDR3 is TGTGCCAGTAGTATTAGGGGACAGGGAGGTCAGCCCCAGCATCTT.

This clonotype was detected ten times or more. The rearrangement joins TRBV20-1 to TRBJ2-5; TRBD1 is a possible D gene (6 bases). The germline V gene encodes CDR1 DFQATT and CDR2 SNEGSKA (reference sequence). This CDR3 contains 12 residues. The V end was cut by 3 bases, the J end by 5 bases, with 10 bases between. DNA for the CDR3: TGCAGTGCTAGCCAGGGGCGGGAGACCCAGTACTTC. Encoded protein: CSASQGRETQYF.

This clonotype was seen repeatedly, ten times or more. The chain joins TRBV4-1 to TRBJ2-5; TRBD2 matches 7 bases. CDR1 and CDR2 from the germline V gene are MGHRA and YSYEKL. The J segment lost 4 bases and the V segment lost 1 base, leaving 12 bases of the junction unmatched. This CDR3 region has 17 residues. CDR3 loop: CASSQGLVAGGTETQYF. The CDR3 nucleotides are TGCGCCAGCAGCCAAGGCTTGGTAGCGGGCGGTACAGAGACCCAGTACTTC.

This clonotype was recorded at least ten times. The chain uses TRBV20-1 and TRBJ1-1; D unclear. Germline V CDR1 and CDR2: DFQATT, SNEGSKA (reference sequence). Trimming took off 3 bases at V and 6 bases at J, with 8 bases between the two ends. The CDR3 is 11 amino acids. CDR3 region: CSASPVAEAFF. The CDR3 DNA sequence: TGCAGTGCTAGTCCAGTTGCTGAAGCTTTCTTT.

This clonotype is a singleton in its sample. This may be a read error, as it is one base from a much larger clone. The V call is TRBV7-3, the J call TRBJ2-3; 7 bases match TRBD2. The CDR3 covers 17 residues. Per germline, CDR1 SGHTA and CDR2 FQGTGA. CDR3 protein: CASSQDWGGRPPDSQYF. The DNA of the CDR3 is TGCGCCAGCAGCCAAGATTGGGGGGGACGACCCCCAGATTCGCAGTATTTT. Drawing the rest from reference TRBV7-3 and TRBJ2-3, the complete variable domain is GAGVSQTPSNKVTEKGKYVELRCDPISGHTALYWYRQSLGQGPEFLIYFQGTGAADDSGLPNDRFFAVRPEGSVSTLKIQRTERGDSAVYLCASSQDWGGRPPDSQYFGPGTRLTVL.

This clonotype was detected a few times. The chain combines TRBV4-1 with TRBJ1-5; maybe TRBD1 (5 bases). Germline V lookup: CDR1 MGHRA, CDR2 YSYEKL. The CDR3 is made up of 15 amino acids. V shed 2 bases and J shed 1 base, with 9 bases lying between them. As DNA, the CDR3 is TGCGCCAGCAGCCAACGGGACCACAGCAATCAGCCCCAGCATTTT. This encodes CASSQRDHSNQPQHF.

V gene TRBV9 combines with J gene TRBJ2-7; perhaps TRBD2 as D (5 bases). This CDR3 comprises 15 residues. Trimming left V 1 base short and J 3 bases short, with 14 bases between. The germline gives CDR1 SGDLS, CDR2 YYNGEE. CDR3: CASSVSEGPNYEQYF. The CDR3 DNA is TGTGCCAGCAGCGTAAGTGAGGGTCCGAACTACGAGCAGTACTTC.

This clonotype has a count of ten or more. The V and J genes are TRBV28 and TRBJ1-2; D gene unclear. The germline gives CDR1 MDHEN, CDR2 SYDVKM. Trimming took off 7 bases at V and 8 bases at J, with 23 bases between the two ends. The CDR3 is 15 residues long. The CDR3 coding sequence is TGTGCCAGCACCCCAGTGGGAGGCGGCAATAGGGGCTACACCTTC. Protein sequence: CASTPVGGGNRGYTF.

On this clonotype: A read error may account for a junction end that differs from germline. The CDR3 spells CASSRGLGQGVGLYNSPPHF. The CDR3, as DNA: TGTGCCAGCAGCCGGGGGTTGGGGCAGGGGGTCGGGCTCTATAATTCACCCCCCCACTTT. The chain links TRBV7-2 to TRBJ1-6; TRBD1 matches 7 bases. Germline V gene lookup returns CDR1 SGHTA and CDR2 FQGNSA. This CDR3 contains 20 residues.

This chain joins TRBV11-2 and TRBJ2-7; TRBD1 matches 7 bases. Germline lookup yields CDR1 SGHAT and CDR2 FQNNGV. The V gene end was trimmed by 5 bases and the J gene end by 2 bases; junction bases not matched to a gene: 15. The CDR3 runs 17 residues. The CDR3 here is CASSSLGDQDRAYEQYF. DNA of the CDR3: TGTGCCAGCAGCAGCTTAGGGGACCAAGACAGGGCCTACGAGCAGTACTTC.

This clonotype has a count of ten or more. This chain connects TRBV28 to TRBJ1-1; 7 bases line up with TRBD1. J was trimmed by 4 bases and V by 6 bases; bases with no gene match: 8. In germline, CDR1 is MDHEN, CDR2 SYDVKM. CDR3 length: 14 residues. The CDR3 spells CASSPDRFGTEAFF. CDR3 coding DNA: TGTGCCAGCAGCCCGGACAGGTTCGGCACTGAAGCTTTCTTT.

A few counts support this clonotype. The chain uses TRBV13 and TRBJ2-7; D is perhaps TRBD1 (5 bases). V lost 0 bases and J 0 bases, leaving 15 bases between the germline ends. In germline, CDR1 is PRHDT, CDR2 FYEKMQ (reference sequence). The CDR3 runs to 17 residues. The CDR3, as DNA: TGTGCCAGCAGCTTAGGGGACCAAGACAGTAGCTCCTACGAGCAGTACTTC. Its translation is CASSLGDQDSSSYEQYF.

This clonotype was observed at least ten times. This chain connects TRBV15 to TRBJ2-1; D not resolved. The germline gives CDR1 LNHNV, CDR2 YYDKDF (reference sequence). CDR3 length equals 14 residues. V was trimmed by 1 base and J by 2 bases, leaving 6 bases between them. CDR3 nucleotides: TGTGCCACCAGCAGAGCTGACGCCTACAATGAGCAGTTCTTC. Its translation: CATSRADAYNEQFF.

A remark on this clonotype: This CDR3 is missing its conserved last phenylalanine or tryptophan, likely due to a read error. The CDR3 loop reads CASSDLPRPTGTSGYQETQYS. The CDR3 DNA is TGTGCCAGCAGTGACTTACCCCGACCGACCGGGACTAGCGGGTACCAAGAGACCCAGTACTCC. The J gene is TRBJ2-5, the V gene TRBV2, with TRBD2 identical over 12 bases. From germline, CDR1 is SNHLY and CDR2 FYNNEI. The CDR3 contains 21 residues. V trimming: 3 bases; J trimming: 0 bases; junction bases outside the gene matches: 17.

The V call is TRBV20-1, the J call TRBJ2-2; 12 nucleotides line up with TRBD2. Germline-derived CDR1 and CDR2 are DFQATT and SNEGSKA (reference sequence). CDR3 size: 17 residues. J gave up 5 bases and V 2 bases, and 9 bases lay outside the gene matches. CDR3 bases: TGCAGTGCTAGACCCCCTCTAGCGGGAGGGGAGACCGGGGAGCTGTTTTTT. Its translation: CSARPPLAGGETGELFF.